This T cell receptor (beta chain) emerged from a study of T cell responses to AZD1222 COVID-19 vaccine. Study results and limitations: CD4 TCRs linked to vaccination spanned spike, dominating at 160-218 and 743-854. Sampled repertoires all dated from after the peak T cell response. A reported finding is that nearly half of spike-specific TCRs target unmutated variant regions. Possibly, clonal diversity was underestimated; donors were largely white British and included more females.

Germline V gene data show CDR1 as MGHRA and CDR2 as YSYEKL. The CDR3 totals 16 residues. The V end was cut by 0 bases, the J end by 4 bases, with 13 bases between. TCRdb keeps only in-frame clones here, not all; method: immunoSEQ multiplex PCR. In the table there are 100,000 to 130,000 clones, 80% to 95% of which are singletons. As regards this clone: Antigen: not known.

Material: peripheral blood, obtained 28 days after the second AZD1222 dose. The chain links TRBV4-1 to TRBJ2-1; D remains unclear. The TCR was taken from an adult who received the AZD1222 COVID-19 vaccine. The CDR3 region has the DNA TGCGCCAGCAGCCAAGAAGTTGGGCCAGGATACAATGAGCAGTTCTTC. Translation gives CASSQEVGPGYNEQFF.